A selection of T cell receptor beta chains follows, all from one sample in a study of follicular helper T cells after annual influenza vaccination. Clones were sequenced by immunoSEQ multiplex PCR, and TCRdb holds only the in-frame ones, with some missing. The data show around 15,000 clones, approximately 84% seen once. Sequencing was performed on CXCR5+ CD38- circulating T follicular helper cells from blood, taken 7 days after influenza vaccination. The receptors shown here come from an adult who received the influenza vaccine. The CDR3 runs from the conserved cysteine through the conserved F or W. D genes are given only for firm matches. The size entry is marked missing in some rows and otherwise reads once, few, many or a size class.

TRBV5-6	NA	NA	12	TRBJ2-1	CASSLAEFEQFF	TGTGCCAGCAGTTTAGCGGAGTTTGAGCAGTTCTTC
TRBV2	TRBD1	once	18	TRBJ1-2	CASNEGPTGATGDYGYTF	TGTGCCAGCAACGAAGGGCCGACAGGGGCGACTGGGGACTATGGCTACACCTTC
TRBV7-9	NA	NA	13	TRBJ1-1	CASSPGSTGEAFF	TGTGCCAGCAGCCCGGGATCCACTGGGGAAGCTTTCTTT
TRBV5-4	NA	NA	15	TRBJ1-6	CASSRDRTGNSPLHF	TGTGCCAGCAGCAGAGACAGGACGGGTAATTCACCCCTCCACTTT
TRBV15	TRBD1	NA	14	TRBJ1-4	CATSTGAANEKLFF	TGTGCCACCAGTACAGGGGCGGCTAATGAAAAACTGTTTTTT
TRBV2	TRBD1	NA	12	TRBJ2-5	CASSGQGKTQYF	TGTGCCAGCAGTGGACAGGGAAAGACCCAGTACTTC
TRBV5-1	NA	NA	16	TRBJ2-2	CASSEIGRGGTGELFF	TGCGCCAGCAGCGAAATCGGACGTGGAGGCACCGGGGAGCTGTTTTTT
TRBV4-2	NA	NA	13	TRBJ1-3	CASTGEGGNTIYF	TGTGCCAGCACGGGGGAAGGTGGAAACACCATATATTTT
TRBV7-9	NA	NA	17	TRBJ1-3	CASSLPPTPYSGNTIYF	TGTGCCAGCAGCTTACCTCCAACACCTTACTCTGGAAACACCATATATTTT
TRBV5-1	TRBD1	once	15	TRBJ2-1	CASETGTGGFHEQFF	TGCGCCAGCGAGACCGGGACAGGGGGCTTCCATGAGCAGTTCTTC
TRBV27	TRBD2	NA	20	TRBJ2-1	CASSPGGRLAGGGSYNEQFF	TGTGCCAGCAGCCCCGGGGGGCGGCTAGCGGGAGGGGGGTCCTACAATGAGCAGTTCTTC
TRBV28	TRBD1	NA	15	TRBJ2-7	CASRGADRDSYEQYF	TGTGCCAGCAGGGGGGCGGACAGGGATTCCTACGAGCAGTACTTC
TRBV5-1	TRBD2	NA	14	TRBJ2-1	CASPFRSGGGEQFF	TGCGCCAGCCCCTTCCGGTCGGGGGGGGGTGAGCAGTTCTTC
TRBV7-6	TRBD1	NA	15	TRBJ1-3	CASSAGTGIRNTIYF	TGTGCCAGCAGCGCAGGGACAGGGATCCGAAACACCATATATTTT
TRBV7-7	NA	NA	13	TRBJ2-7	CASSLSQGREQYF	TGTGCTAGCAGCTTAAGTCAGGGGCGCGAGCAGTACTTC
TRBV10-1	NA	few	18	TRBJ1-4	CASSESSRTRPTNEKLFF	TGCGCCAGCAGTGAGTCGTCCAGGACAAGGCCAACTAATGAAAAACTGTTTTTT
TRBV6-5	NA	few	13	TRBJ1-1	CASNRGGDAEAFF	TGTGCCAGCAACAGAGGCGGGGACGCTGAAGCTTTCTTT
TRBV7-2	NA	NA	14	TRBJ1-1	CASRRGSLNTEAFF	TGTGCCAGCAGAAGGGGGAGCCTGAACACTGAAGCTTTCTTT
TRBV28	TRBD1	few	15	TRBJ2-5	CASSAETGVKKTQYF	TGTGCCAGCAGTGCCGAAACAGGGGTTAAAAAGACCCAGTACTTC
TRBV27	TRBD1	NA	14	TRBJ1-5	CASSFRTGRQPQHF	TGTGCCAGCAGTTTCCGGACAGGGAGGCAGCCCCAGCATTTT
TRBV7-3	NA	NA	14	TRBJ1-6	CASSLTQGGSPLHF	TGTGCCAGCAGCTTAACCCAGGGTGGCTCACCCCTCCACTTT
TRBV20-1	TRBD1	NA	11	TRBJ1-1	CSARRDREAFF	TGCAGTGCTAGAAGGGACAGGGAAGCTTTCTTT
TRBV15	NA	NA	16	TRBJ2-5	CATSRDGPAKAETQYF	TGTGCCACCAGCAGAGATGGGCCCGCAAAGGCCGAGACCCAGTACTTC
TRBV19	TRBD1	NA	16	TRBJ1-6	CAGQEGTGAGNSPLHF	TGTGCCGGCCAGGAAGGGACAGGGGCCGGTAATTCACCCCTCCACTTT
TRBV7-8	NA	once	16	TRBJ1-1	CASSLAVAGPNTEAFF	TGTGCCAGCAGCTTAGCTGTGGCAGGGCCGAACACTGAAGCTTTCTTT
TRBV5-6	NA	NA	14	TRBJ2-4	CASSLVGTRSIQYF	TGTGCCAGCAGCTTGGTTGGAACTCGGAGCATTCAGTACTTC
TRBV7-9	NA	NA	12	TRBJ2-1	CASSPDYNEQFF	TGTGCCAGCAGCCCAGACTACAATGAGCAGTTCTTC
TRBV11-3	TRBD2	NA	13	TRBJ2-7	CASSSGSSYEQYF	TGTGCCAGCAGCAGCGGGAGTTCTTACGAGCAGTACTTC
TRBV18	NA	NA	14	TRBJ1-5	CASSRAGDGQPQHF	TGTGCCAGCTCCCGGGCAGGGGATGGTCAGCCCCAGCATTTT
TRBV29-1	NA	NA	14	TRBJ1-1	CSATEESANTEAFF	TGCAGCGCAACAGAAGAATCGGCGAACACTGAAGCTTTCTTT
TRBV18	NA	NA	14	TRBJ2-1	CASSPPFPGYEQFF	TGTGCCAGCTCACCACCGTTTCCTGGCTATGAGCAGTTCTTC
TRBV30	TRBD1	NA	14	TRBJ1-2	CARRDPRGKVGYTF	TGTGCCCGCCGAGACCCCAGGGGGAAGGTTGGCTACACCTTC
TRBV6-6	NA	NA	15	TRBJ1-5	CASSPRPGSNQPQHF	TGTGCCAGCAGTCCGCGACCAGGGAGCAATCAGCCCCAGCATTTT
TRBV10-1	TRBD1	NA	13	TRBJ1-1	CASSRTGYTEAFF	TGCGCCAGCAGTAGGACAGGGTACACTGAAGCTTTCTTT
TRBV7-9	NA	NA	14	TRBJ1-1	CASSLQGGKTEAFF	TGTGCCAGCAGCCTACAGGGAGGGAAGACTGAAGCTTTCTTT
TRBV30	NA	once	12	TRBJ1-2	CAWSVGLHGYTF	TGTGCCTGGAGTGTCGGTTTACATGGCTACACCTTC
TRBV5-5	NA	NA	13	TRBJ1-2	CASSLDLGYGYTF	TGTGCCAGCAGCTTGGACCTCGGGTATGGCTACACCTTC
TRBV5-5	TRBD2	once	14	TRBJ2-7	CASRERGDSYEQYF	TGTGCCAGCAGAGAACGGGGGGACTCCTACGAGCAGTACTTC
TRBV9	TRBD2	NA	19	TRBJ2-6	CASSDPRGRGSSGANVLTF	TGTGCCAGCAGCGACCCCCGCGGGCGGGGGAGCTCTGGGGCCAACGTCCTGACTTTC
TRBV19	NA	NA	11	TRBJ1-2	CASTDLYGYTF	TGTGCCAGCACTGACTTATATGGCTACACCTTC
TRBV5-5	NA	once	14	TRBJ1-4	CASRSQGRVEKLFF	TGTGCCAGCAGGTCCCAGGGGAGAGTTGAAAAACTGTTTTTT
TRBV15	TRBD2	few	16	TRBJ2-4	CATSRDRGRAGNIQYF	TGTGCCACCAGCAGAGATCGCGGGAGGGCGGGAAACATTCAGTACTTC
TRBV5-6	NA	NA	14	TRBJ2-7	CASSRGLGGYEQYF	TGTGCCAGCAGCCGCGGACTAGGGGGGTACGAGCAGTACTTC
TRBV6-6	TRBD2	NA	14	TRBJ2-1	CASSLAGSYNEQFF	TGTGCCAGCAGTCTAGCGGGCTCCTACAATGAGCAGTTCTTC
TRBV5-6	NA	NA	12	TRBJ2-7	CASSLGRAEQYF	TGTGCCAGCAGCTTAGGCAGGGCCGAGCAGTACTTC
TRBV5-4	TRBD1	NA	15	TRBJ2-7	CASSPQGVLGNEQYF	TGTGCCAGCAGCCCCCAGGGGGTTCTAGGTAACGAGCAGTACTTC
TRBV27	NA	NA	13	TRBJ2-1	CASSKEGYNEQFF	TGTGCCAGCAGTAAGGAGGGCTACAATGAGCAGTTCTTC
TRBV29-1	NA	few	11	TRBJ1-2	CSVDGGSGYTF	TGCAGCGTAGATGGGGGGTCTGGCTACACCTTC
TRBV30	NA	once	14	TRBJ1-4	CAWSVRWGPEKLFF	TGTGCCTGGAGTGTAAGGTGGGGGCCAGAAAAACTGTTTTTT
TRBV28	TRBD2	NA	16	TRBJ2-7	CASSPIRLAGNYEQYF	TGTGCCAGCAGTCCAATCAGACTAGCGGGGAACTACGAGCAGTACTTC
TRBV5-4	NA	few	15	TRBJ1-3	CASSPRGAERNTIYF	TGTGCCAGCAGCCCTCGGGGGGCGGAAAGAAACACCATATATTTT
TRBV7-9	NA	NA	14	TRBJ1-1	CASSPVGVPTEAFF	TGTGCCAGCAGCCCGGTCGGTGTACCCACTGAAGCTTTCTTT
TRBV5-1	NA	NA	15	TRBJ2-7	CASSLGGLGGHEQYF	TGCGCCAGCAGCTTGGGGGGCCTCGGTGGGCACGAGCAGTACTTC
TRBV28	NA	NA	15	TRBJ1-1	CASSTGGGGYTEAFF	TGTGCCAGCAGCACAGGTGGGGGGGGATACACTGAAGCTTTCTTT
TRBV15	TRBD2	once	17	TRBJ2-1	CATSRERGTSGYNEQFF	TGTGCCACCAGCAGAGAACGGGGGACTAGCGGATACAATGAGCAGTTCTTC